Below, 29 T cell receptor beta chains from the same sample are listed, as sequenced in a study of PD-1 blockade in classical Hodgkin lymphoma. The protocol was immunoSEQ multiplex PCR, while the TCRdb copy is restricted to in-frame clones and leaves out a portion. This sample has about 22,000 clones; under 95% occur once, and the top ten carry about 0.54%. Time point described: newly diagnosed, previously untreated cHL patient sample. CD4+ T cells were purified from thawed PBMCs by magnetic negative selection. The sequenced material came from CD4+ T cells from blood. The receptor set was obtained from a human donor with classical Hodgkin lymphoma.

The chain combines TRBV29-1 with TRBJ1-4; D call uncertain. Germline-derived CDR1 and CDR2 are SQVTM and ANQGSEA. V was clipped by 0 bases and J by 5 bases, with 10 bases between them. The CDR3 totals 14 residues. The CDR3 coding sequence is TGCAGCGTTGAAGAGGCAGGAGAAAATGAAAAACTGTTTTTT. Translated, it gives CSVEEAGENEKLFF. The complete variable domain, with remaining parts taken from reference TRBV29-1 and TRBJ1-4, reads SAVISQKPSRDICQRGTSLTIQCQVDSQVTMMFWYRQQPGQSLTLIATANQGSEATYESGFVIDKFPISRPNLTFSTLTVSNMSPEDSSIYLCSVEEAGENEKLFFGSGTQLSVL.

V gene TRBV18 combines with J gene TRBJ2-3; D remains ambiguous. Germline V gene lookup returns CDR1 KGHSH and CDR2 LQKENI. The CDR3 consists of 14 residues. The germline V and J ends were trimmed by 0 bases and 5 bases, with 9 bases remaining between them. CDR3 sequence (DNA): TGTGCCAGCTCACCACCGATGGGAATAGATACGCAGTATTTT. It is translated as CASSPPMGIDTQYF.

The chain links TRBV5-6 to TRBJ2-7; 10 bases match TRBD1. The CDR3 has 16 residues. Trimming cost V 4 bases and J 0 bases; bases outside gene matches: 7. Germline V gene sequence: CDR1 SGHDT, CDR2 YYEEEE. The CDR3 coding sequence is TGTGCCAGCAGCCGGGGACAGGGGCACCCCTCCTACGAGCAGTACTTC. This sequence encodes CASSRGQGHPSYEQYF.

CDR3 sequence reads: CAWQTGANNQPQHF. The DNA of the CDR3 is TGTGCCTGGCAGACAGGGGCGAACAATCAGCCCCAGCATTTT. The chain couples TRBV30 to TRBJ1-5; 8 positions agree with TRBD1. Germline V gene sequence: CDR1 GTSNPN, CDR2 SVGIG (reference sequence). The length of the CDR3 is 14 residues. J was trimmed by 3 bases and V by 5 bases; bases with no gene match: 6.

The J gene is TRBJ2-7, the V gene TRBV4-2; the match to TRBD2 covers 15 bases. The V and J ends lost 4 bases and 4 bases, in that order; junction bases with no gene match: 8. The CDR3 covers 17 residues. From germline, CDR1 is LGHNA and CDR2 YNFKEQ. CDR3 in amino acids: CASSPSGTSGGRYEQYF. The CDR3 bases are TGTGCCAGCAGCCCTTCCGGGACTAGCGGGGGGAGATACGAGCAGTACTTC.

In its sample, this clone was seen once. This chain connects TRBV10-3 to TRBJ2-1, with 7 positions matching TRBD1. CDR1 and CDR2 (germline): ENHRY, SYGVKD. The CDR3 runs to 14 residues. With V trimmed by 10 bases and J by 0 bases, 6 bases remained unmatched. DNA of the CDR3: TGTGCCACCCTGACAGGGAGCTCCTACAATGAGCAGTTCTTC. It encodes CATLTGSSYNEQFF.

Notes on this clone: The sample carries other DNA sequences with the same CDR3. This chain joins TRBV9 and TRBJ2-2; 9 nucleotides match TRBD1. Germline assignment: CDR1 SGDLS and CDR2 YYNGEE. The V gene end was trimmed by 0 bases and the J gene end by 4 bases; junction bases not matched to a gene: 1. The CDR3 totals 15 residues. CDR3 residues: CASSVATGGTGELFF. The CDR3 DNA reads as TGTGCCAGCAGCGTAGCGACAGGGGGCACCGGGGAGCTGTTTTTT.

A word on this clone: Here the CDR3 omits its conserved ending phenylalanine or tryptophan, so a read error is the likely source. Written as DNA, the CDR3 is TGCGCCAGCAGCTTGGCGGGGGCGACGATCGAGGATACGCAGTATGTT. Protein product: CASSLAGATIEDTQYV. The V and J genes are TRBV5-1 and TRBJ2-3, with D possibly being TRBD1 or TRBD2 (6 bases each). The CDR3 consists of 16 residues. Germline lookup yields CDR1 SGHRS and CDR2 YFSETQ. V lost 0 bases and J 6 bases, leaving 17 bases between the germline ends.

The gene calls are TRBV11-2 and TRBJ1-3; no definite D call. With 6 bases removed from V and 5 bases from J, the gap between germline ends came to 5 bases. The CDR3 runs to 11 residues. Germline V gene lookup returns CDR1 SGHAT and CDR2 FQNNGV. The CDR3 DNA sequence: TGTGCCAGCAGGTTTCGAAACACCATATATTTT. As protein: CASRFRNTIYF.

The V gene is TRBV6-5, the J gene TRBJ2-3; TRBD2 is a possible D gene (6 bases). The CDR3 has 15 residues. Deletions cut 4 bases from V and 2 bases from J, with 13 bases between. Germline values: CDR1 MNHEY, CDR2 SVGAGI. The CDR3 region has the DNA TGTGCCAGCAGTTCCCCCGGGGGTTTCACAGATACGCAGTATTTT. Protein product: CASSSPGGFTDTQYF.

V and J are TRBV30 and TRBJ1-4; 9 bases match TRBD1. Per germline, CDR1 GTSNPN and CDR2 SVGIG (reference sequence). The CDR3 consists of 14 residues. V was pared by 3 bases and J by 5 bases, with 4 bases of the junction left unmatched. The CDR3, as DNA: TGTGCCTGGAGGGGGGACAGGGTGAATGAAAAACTGTTTTTT. It yields the protein CAWRGDRVNEKLFF.

The chain employs TRBV4-3 and TRBJ2-1; TRBD1 matches 8 bases. CDR3 length equals 12 residues. Unmatched junction bases numbered 2, after V lost 0 bases and J lost 13 bases. From germline, CDR1 is LGHNA and CDR2 YSLEER. The CDR3 DNA follows: TGCGCCAGCAGCCAAGACACAGGGGGTCAGTTCTTC. Translation: CASSQDTGGQFF.

The gene calls are TRBV7-9 and TRBJ2-3; TRBD2 is a possible D gene (5 bases). This CDR3 has 14 amino acids. The ends were cut back, 1 base at V and 5 bases at J, with 10 bases in the middle. Germline loops: CDR1 SEHNR, CDR2 FQNEAQ (reference sequence). This CDR3 reads CASSLGQAGDTQYF. CDR3 in DNA: TGTGCCAGCAGCTTAGGGCAGGCGGGAGATACGCAGTATTTT.

The V call is TRBV5-1, the J call TRBJ2-5, with D uncertain. The CDR3 loop spans 13 amino acids. Germline loops: CDR1 SGHRS, CDR2 YFSETQ. The ends were cut back, 0 bases at V and 1 base at J, with 4 bases in the middle. DNA of the CDR3: TGCGCCAGCAGCTTGGTGATCCAAGAGACCCAGTACTTC. Amino acid sequence: CASSLVIQETQYF.

V gene TRBV4-3 combines with J gene TRBJ2-3, with 9 positions matching TRBD1. The J segment lost 6 bases and the V segment lost 1 base, leaving 11 bases of the junction unmatched. The CDR3 is made up of 17 amino acids. Germline CDR1 is LGHNA and CDR2 is YSLEER. The CDR3 coding sequence is TGCGCCAGCAGCCAAGCCTTTCGAGAACAGGGGGCGGATACGCAGTATTTT. Protein sequence: CASSQAFREQGADTQYF.

This chain links TRBV27 with TRBJ2-5, with D tentatively TRBD2 (5 bases). Germline V gives CDR1 MNHEY, CDR2 SMNVEV (reference sequence). Trimming removed 4 bases at V and 6 bases at J, with 21 bases between. This CDR3 has 16 amino acids. The CDR3 sequence is CASSSPLMDGKKTQYF. DNA of the CDR3: TGTGCCAGCAGTTCCCCCTTGATGGACGGGAAAAAGACCCAGTACTTC.

This chain joins TRBV19 and TRBJ1-2; D is unclear. V was cut by 4 bases and J by 4 bases, with 19 bases left in between. This CDR3 comprises 16 residues. Germline CDR1 is LNHDA and CDR2 is SQIVND (reference sequence). The CDR3 loop is CASSSPYYGPPYGYTF. In nucleotides, the CDR3 is TGTGCCAGTAGTAGCCCCTACTATGGACCCCCCTATGGCTACACCTTC. The complete variable domain, with remaining parts taken from reference TRBV19 and TRBJ1-2, reads DGGITQSPKYLFRKEGQNVTLSCEQNLNHDAMYWYRQDPGQGLRLIYYSQIVNDFQKGDIAEGYSVSREKKESFPLTVTSAQKNPTAFYLCASSSPYYGPPYGYTFGSGTRLTVV.

The chain links TRBV9 to TRBJ1-5; maybe TRBD1 (5 bases). CDR3 size: 14 residues. Germline V gene sequence: CDR1 SGDLS, CDR2 YYNGEE. The germline V and J ends were trimmed by 0 bases and 7 bases, with 11 bases remaining between them. This CDR3 is CASSVEPGRQPQHF. The CDR3 DNA reads as TGTGCCAGCAGCGTAGAACCGGGGCGGCAGCCCCAGCATTTT.

The chain carries TRBV28 and TRBJ2-7, with a weak D call TRBD2 (6 bases). The germline CDR1 and CDR2 sequences are MDHEN and SYDVKM. The CDR3 loop spans 14 amino acids. Trimming shortened V by 5 bases and J by 11 bases, and 22 bases separated the two germline ends. This CDR3 reads CASSGGMDTIVEYF. In nucleotides, the CDR3 is TGTGCCAGCAGTGGGGGGATGGACACCATAGTGGAGTACTTC.

The V and J genes are TRBV10-3 and TRBJ2-2; 10 positions agree with TRBD1. This CDR3 region has 15 residues. The ends lost 7 bases at V and 1 base at J; junction bases unmatched: 3. The germline V gene has CDR1 ENHRY and CDR2 SYGVKD. The CDR3 region is CAINGQGGNTGELFF. CDR3 nucleotide sequence: TGTGCCATCAATGGACAGGGGGGGAACACCGGGGAGCTGTTTTTT.

In nucleotides, the CDR3 is TGTGCCTGGAGTAAGGAGGTGATGGCAGCGTTGACCTACGAGCAGTACTTC. This sequence encodes CAWSKEVMAALTYEQYF. This sequence joins TRBV30 and TRBJ2-7, with D maybe TRBD2 (5 bases). Trimming left V 2 bases short and J 2 bases short, with 22 bases between. This CDR3 comprises 17 residues. Germline-derived CDR1 and CDR2 are GTSNPN and SVGIG (reference sequence).

The chain combines TRBV5-1 with TRBJ2-5; D is perhaps TRBD1 (7 bases). The CDR3 is made up of 14 amino acids. Between the trimmed V and J ends, which lost 3 bases and 2 bases, there was a span of 11 bases. CDR1 and CDR2 (germline): SGHRS, YFSETQ. The CDR3 sequence is CASSSTGRQETQYF. In nucleotides, the CDR3 is TGCGCCAGCAGCTCGACAGGGAGGCAAGAGACCCAGTACTTC.

V and J are TRBV14 and TRBJ2-5, with TRBD1 matching 11 bases. This CDR3 contains 17 residues. Looked up from germline, CDR1 is SGHDN and CDR2 is FVKESK. Losses at the gene ends were 4 bases for V and 5 bases for J; bases not matched to a gene: 12. The DNA for the CDR3 is TGTGCCAGCAGCCGCACCGGGACAGGGGGTTTGGGGGAGACCCAGTACTTC. Residues: CASSRTGTGGLGETQYF.

This chain joins TRBV7-2 and TRBJ1-2, with 10 bases matching TRBD1. CDR3 size: 15 residues. Per the germline V gene, CDR1 is SGHTA and CDR2 is FQGNSA. V was pared by 4 bases and J by 7 bases, with 9 bases of the junction left unmatched. CDR3: CASSSPGGQGLGYTF. DNA for the CDR3: TGTGCCAGCAGCTCCCCCGGGGGACAGGGGCTTGGCTACACCTTC.

The genes are TRBV2 and TRBJ2-7; 7 nucleotides match TRBD2. Germline V gives CDR1 SNHLY, CDR2 FYNNEI. The CDR3 consists of 13 residues. Trimming removed 6 bases from V and 5 bases from J; junction bases left unmatched: 7. CDR3 loop: CASRGLTTNEQYF. The CDR3 nucleotides are TGTGCCAGCAGGGGACTAACAACTAACGAGCAGTACTTC.

This clone showed up just a few times. The chain joins TRBV5-1 to TRBJ1-2, with 7 bases fitting TRBD1. Per germline, CDR1 SGHRS and CDR2 YFSETQ. The ends lost 3 bases at V and 7 bases at J; junction bases unmatched: 6. The CDR3 extends over 13 amino acids. For the CDR3, the DNA is TGCGCCAGCAGCTCGACAGGGCAGTTTGGCTACACCTTC. Its protein product is CASSSTGQFGYTF.

The V gene is TRBV19, the J gene TRBJ2-2; either TRBD1 or TRBD2 may fit D (5 bases each). V was trimmed by 5 bases and J by 10 bases, leaving 11 bases between them. The CDR3 loop spans 12 amino acids. CDR1 and CDR2 from the germline V gene are LNHDA and SQIVND (reference sequence). CDR3 region: CASSGTAEELFF. The CDR3 DNA reads as TGTGCCAGTAGTGGGACCGCAGAGGAGCTGTTTTTT.

The chain links TRBV28 to TRBJ1-1; 7 nucleotides agree with TRBD1. Germline CDR1 reads MDHEN; CDR2 reads SYDVKM. The junction had 8 bases not matched to a gene; V was cut back by 5 bases and J by 5 bases. This CDR3 has 14 residues. CDR3 DNA: TGTGCCAGCAGTCCACAGGGGTGGGGTACTGAAGCTTTCTTT. This sequence encodes CASSPQGWGTEAFF.

This clone was detected once. DNA for the CDR3: TGTGCCAGCAGCTGGACAGGGGGTATCTCTGGGGCCAACGTCCTGACTTTC. The encoded protein is CASSWTGGISGANVLTF. The chain links TRBV13 to TRBJ2-6; TRBD1 matches at 10 bases. Germline V gene data show CDR1 as PRHDT and CDR2 as FYEKMQ (reference sequence). V shed 4 bases, J shed 0 bases, and the junction held 3 bases outside the gene matches. The CDR3 runs to 17 residues.